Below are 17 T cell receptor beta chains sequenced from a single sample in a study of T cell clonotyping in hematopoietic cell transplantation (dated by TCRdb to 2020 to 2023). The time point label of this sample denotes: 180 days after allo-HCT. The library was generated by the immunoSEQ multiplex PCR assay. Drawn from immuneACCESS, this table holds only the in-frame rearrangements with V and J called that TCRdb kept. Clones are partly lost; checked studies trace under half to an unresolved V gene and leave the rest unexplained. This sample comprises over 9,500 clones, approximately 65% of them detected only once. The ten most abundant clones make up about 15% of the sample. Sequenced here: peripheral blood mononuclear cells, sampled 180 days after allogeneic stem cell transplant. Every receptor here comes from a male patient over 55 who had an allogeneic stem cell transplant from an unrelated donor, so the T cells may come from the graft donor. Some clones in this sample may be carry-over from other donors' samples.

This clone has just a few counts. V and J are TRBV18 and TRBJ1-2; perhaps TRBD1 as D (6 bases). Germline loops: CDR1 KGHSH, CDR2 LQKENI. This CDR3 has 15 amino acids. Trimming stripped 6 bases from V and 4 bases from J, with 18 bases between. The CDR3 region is CASSNPQQGSYGYTF. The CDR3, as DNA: TGTGCCAGCTCGAACCCCCAACAGGGCAGCTATGGCTACACCTTC.

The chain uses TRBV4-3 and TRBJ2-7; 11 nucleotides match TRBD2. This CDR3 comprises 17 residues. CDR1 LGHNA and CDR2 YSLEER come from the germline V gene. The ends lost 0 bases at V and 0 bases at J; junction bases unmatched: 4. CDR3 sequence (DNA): TGCGCCAGCAGCCAAGACATCGGGACTAGCGGCTCCTACGAGCAGTACTTC. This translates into CASSQDIGTSGSYEQYF.

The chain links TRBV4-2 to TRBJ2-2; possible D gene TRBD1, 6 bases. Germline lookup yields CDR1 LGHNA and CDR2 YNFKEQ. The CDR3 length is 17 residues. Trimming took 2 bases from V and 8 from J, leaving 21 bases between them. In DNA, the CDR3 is TGTGCCAGCAGCCAAAATGACAGGAGGACCCCAGGGGGGGAGCTGTTTTTT. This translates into CASSQNDRRTPGGELFF.

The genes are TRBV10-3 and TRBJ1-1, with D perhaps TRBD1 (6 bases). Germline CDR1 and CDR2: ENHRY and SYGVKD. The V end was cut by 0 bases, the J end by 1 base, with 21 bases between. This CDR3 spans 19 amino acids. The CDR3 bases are TGTGCCATCAGTGAGTCGATAAGGGACACCCTCGGCGGGAACACTGAAGCTTTCTTT. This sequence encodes CAISESIRDTLGGNTEAFF.

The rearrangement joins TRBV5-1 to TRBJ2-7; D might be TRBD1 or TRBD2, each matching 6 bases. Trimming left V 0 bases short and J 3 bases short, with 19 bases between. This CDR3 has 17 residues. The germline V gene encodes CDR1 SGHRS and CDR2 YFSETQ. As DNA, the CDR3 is TGCGCCAGCAGCTTGGAATGGTCCTGGGGGGCTGGCTACGAGCAGTACTTC. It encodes CASSLEWSWGAGYEQYF.

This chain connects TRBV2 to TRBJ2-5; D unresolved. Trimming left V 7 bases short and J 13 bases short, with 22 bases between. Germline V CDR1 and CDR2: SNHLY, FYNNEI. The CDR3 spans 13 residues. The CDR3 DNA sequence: TGTGCCAGCATCGGACGGAGCACCTACGAGCGGTACTTC. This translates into CASIGRSTYERYF.

The CDR3 is CASSQESGGAKNIQYF. In DNA form, the CDR3 reads TGTGCCAGCAGCCAAGAGAGCGGGGGGGCCAAAAACATTCAGTACTTC. The J gene is TRBJ2-4, the V gene TRBV4-2, with 9 nucleotides matching TRBD2. The junction had 1 base not matched to a gene; V was cut back by 0 bases and J by 1 base. Germline V CDR1 and CDR2: LGHNA, YNFKEQ. The CDR3 length is 16 residues.

CDR3 in DNA: TGCGCCAGCAGCTTGAGCGGGAGGGCTAAGGGTTTCTACGAGCAGTACTTC. It codes for CASSLSGRAKGFYEQYF. This chain uses TRBV5-1 with TRBJ2-7; TRBD2 matches 10 bases. CDR3 length: 17 residues. The germline V gene encodes CDR1 SGHRS and CDR2 YFSETQ. V shed 1 base and J 3 bases; nucleotides not matched to a gene: 10.

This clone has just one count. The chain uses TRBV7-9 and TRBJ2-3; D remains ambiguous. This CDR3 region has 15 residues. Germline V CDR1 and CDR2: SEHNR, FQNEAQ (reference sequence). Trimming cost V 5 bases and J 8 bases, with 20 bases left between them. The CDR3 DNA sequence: TGTGCCAGCAGCCCCCGAGCTCCGGACGGCGGTACGCAGTATTTT. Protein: CASSPRAPDGGTQYF.

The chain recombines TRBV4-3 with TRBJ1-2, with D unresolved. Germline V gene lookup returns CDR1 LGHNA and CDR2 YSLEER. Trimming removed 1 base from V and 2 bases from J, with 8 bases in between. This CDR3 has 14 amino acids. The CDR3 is CASSQAGINYGYTF. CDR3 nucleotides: TGCGCCAGCAGCCAAGCCGGGATAAACTATGGCTACACCTTC.

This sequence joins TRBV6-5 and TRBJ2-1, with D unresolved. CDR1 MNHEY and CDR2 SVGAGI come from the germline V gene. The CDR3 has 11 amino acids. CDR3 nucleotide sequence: TGTGTGGCTAGCTCCTACAATGAGCAGTTCTTC. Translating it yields CVASSYNEQFF.

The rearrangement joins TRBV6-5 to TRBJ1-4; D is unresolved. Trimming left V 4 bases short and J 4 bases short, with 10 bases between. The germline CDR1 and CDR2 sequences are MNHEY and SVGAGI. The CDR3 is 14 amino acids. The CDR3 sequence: CASSWASGNEKLFF. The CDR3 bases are TGTGCCAGCAGTTGGGCGTCGGGTAATGAAAAACTGTTTTTT.

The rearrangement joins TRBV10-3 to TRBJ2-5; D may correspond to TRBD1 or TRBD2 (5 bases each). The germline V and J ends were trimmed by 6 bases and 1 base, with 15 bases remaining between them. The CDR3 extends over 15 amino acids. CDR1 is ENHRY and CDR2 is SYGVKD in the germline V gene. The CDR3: CAISDDRGFQETQYF. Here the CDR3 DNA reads TGTGCCATCAGCGACGACAGAGGGTTCCAAGAGACCCAGTACTTC.

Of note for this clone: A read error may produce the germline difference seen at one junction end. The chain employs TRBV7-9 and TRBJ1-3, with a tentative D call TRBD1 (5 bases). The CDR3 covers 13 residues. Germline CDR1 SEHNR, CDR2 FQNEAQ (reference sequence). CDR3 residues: CVSPAGPGNTIYF. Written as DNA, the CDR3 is TGTGTCAGCCCCGCGGGGCCTGGAAACACCATATATTTT.

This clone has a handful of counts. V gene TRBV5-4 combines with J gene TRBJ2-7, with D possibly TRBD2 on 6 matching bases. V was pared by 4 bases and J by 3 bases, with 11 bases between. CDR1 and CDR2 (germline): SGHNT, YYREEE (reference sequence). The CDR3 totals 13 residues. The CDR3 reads CASSGDSDYEQYF. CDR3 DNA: TGTGCCAGCAGCGGGGACTCCGACTACGAGCAGTACTTC.

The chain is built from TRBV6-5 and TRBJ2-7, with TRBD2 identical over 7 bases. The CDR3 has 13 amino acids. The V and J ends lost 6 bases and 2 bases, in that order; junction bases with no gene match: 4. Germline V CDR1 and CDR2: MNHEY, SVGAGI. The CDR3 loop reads CASSKGLPYEQYF. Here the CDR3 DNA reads TGTGCCAGCAGCAAGGGACTACCCTACGAGCAGTACTTC.

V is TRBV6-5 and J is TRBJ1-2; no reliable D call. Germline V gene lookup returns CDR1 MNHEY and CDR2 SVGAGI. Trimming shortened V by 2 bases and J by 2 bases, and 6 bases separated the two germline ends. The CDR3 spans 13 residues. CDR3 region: CASSYRTNYGYTF. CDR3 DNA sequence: TGTGCCAGCAGTTACAGGACGAACTATGGCTACACCTTC.